One T cell receptor beta chain is described in this entry. The CDR3 covers 16 residues. Deletions cut 3 bases from V and 2 bases from J, with 15 bases between. Germline values: CDR1 SGHNT, CDR2 YYREEE (reference sequence). The data were obtained in a study of technical replicates of blood from a handful of donors. Assay used: immunoSEQ multiplex PCR; TCRdb lists only in-frame clones, some missing. Found here are under 50,000 clones, around 96% of them singletons; the top ten hold around 0.38%. Sequencing was carried out using T cells isolated from PBMCs. The clonotype originates from a human donor in good health. This rearrangement joins TRBV5-4 to TRBJ2-1; TRBD2 is a possible D gene (6 bases). CDR3 region: CASSSYLAAAYNEQFF. CDR3 sequence (DNA): TGTGCCAGCAGCTCTTATTTAGCGGCCGCCTACAATGAGCAGTTCTTC. Full variable domain (outside the CDR3, taken from reference TRBV5-4 and TRBJ2-1): ETGVTQSPTHLIKTRGQQVTLRCSSQSGHNTVSWYQQALGQGPQFIFQYYREEENGRGNFPPRFSGLQFPNYSSELNVNALELDDSALYLCASSSYLAAAYNEQFFGPGTRLTVL.